The clone carrying this T cell receptor (beta chain) came up a few times. The target antigen is unknown. The CDR3 totals 14 residues. CDR1 is SGHRS, CDR2 YFSETQ, per germline. Trimming left V 0 bases short and J 6 bases short, with 11 bases between. TCRdb analysed the RT-PCR reads with MiXCR anew, one entry per CDR3 protein. The repertoire holds over 150,000 distinct CDR3 sequences, about 9% seen once, with approximately 11% in the top ten. This entry is derived from a study of response to subunit inactivated influenza vaccine. Notes on the study in general: Few additional T cells are recruited per seasonal influenza vaccination, authors suggested.

This rearrangement joins TRBV5-1 to TRBJ2-3; possible D gene TRBD2, 5 bases. The sequence was obtained from a man aged 50 or older who received an inactivated influenza vaccine. Sequencing was performed on non-naive T cells sorted from PBMCs, taken on the day of vaccination. CDR3 amino acids: CASSLGGHSDTQYF. The CDR3 DNA sequence: TGCGCCAGCAGCTTGGGCGGGCATAGCGATACGCAGTATTTT.